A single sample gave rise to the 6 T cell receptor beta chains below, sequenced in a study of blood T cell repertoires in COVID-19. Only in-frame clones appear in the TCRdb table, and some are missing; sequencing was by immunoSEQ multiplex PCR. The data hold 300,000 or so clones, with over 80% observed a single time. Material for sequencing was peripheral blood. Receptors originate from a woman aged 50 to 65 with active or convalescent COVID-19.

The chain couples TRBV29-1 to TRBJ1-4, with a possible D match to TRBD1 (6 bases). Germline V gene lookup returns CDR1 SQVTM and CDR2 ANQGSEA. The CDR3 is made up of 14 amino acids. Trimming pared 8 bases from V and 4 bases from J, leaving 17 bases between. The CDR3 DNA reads TGCAGCTTTTACAGAAGGGGGAATAATGAAAAACTGTTTTTT. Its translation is CSFYRRGNNEKLFF.

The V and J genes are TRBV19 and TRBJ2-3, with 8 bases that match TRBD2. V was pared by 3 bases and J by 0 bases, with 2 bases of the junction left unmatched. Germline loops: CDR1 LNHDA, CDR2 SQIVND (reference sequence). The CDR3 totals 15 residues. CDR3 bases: TGTGCCAGTAGTATCCGGGGGGGAAGCACAGATACGCAGTATTTT. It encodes CASSIRGGSTDTQYF. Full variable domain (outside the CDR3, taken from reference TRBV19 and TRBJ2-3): DGGITQSPKYLFRKEGQNVTLSCEQNLNHDAMYWYRQDPGQGLRLIYYSQIVNDFQKGDIAEGYSVSREKKESFPLTVTSAQKNPTAFYLCASSIRGGSTDTQYFGPGTRLTVL.

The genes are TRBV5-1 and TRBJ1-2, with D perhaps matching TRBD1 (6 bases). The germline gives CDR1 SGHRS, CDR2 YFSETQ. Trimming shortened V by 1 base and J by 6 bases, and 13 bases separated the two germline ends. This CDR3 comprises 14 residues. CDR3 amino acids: CASSLQGLGNGYTF. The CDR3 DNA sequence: TGCGCCAGCAGCTTGCAGGGGCTGGGGAATGGCTACACCTTC.

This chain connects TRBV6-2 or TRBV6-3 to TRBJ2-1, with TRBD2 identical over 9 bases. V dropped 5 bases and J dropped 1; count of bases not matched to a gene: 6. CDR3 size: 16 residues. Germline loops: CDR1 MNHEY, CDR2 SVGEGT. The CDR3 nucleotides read TGTGCCAGCAGTAAGACTAGCGGCGGATCCTACAATGAGCAGTTCTTC. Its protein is CASSKTSGGSYNEQFF.

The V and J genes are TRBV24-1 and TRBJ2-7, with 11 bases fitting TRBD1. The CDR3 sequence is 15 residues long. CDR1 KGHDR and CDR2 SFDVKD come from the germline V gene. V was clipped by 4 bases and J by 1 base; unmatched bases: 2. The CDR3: CATSDRDRGSYEQYF. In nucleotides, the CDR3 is TGTGCCACCAGTGACCGGGACAGGGGGTCCTACGAGCAGTACTTC.

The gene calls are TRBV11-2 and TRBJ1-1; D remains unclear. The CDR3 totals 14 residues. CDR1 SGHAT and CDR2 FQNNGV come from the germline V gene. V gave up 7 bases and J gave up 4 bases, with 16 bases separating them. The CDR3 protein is CASTLRGGGTEAFF. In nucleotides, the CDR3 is TGTGCCAGCACCCTCCGCGGAGGAGGCACTGAAGCTTTCTTT.